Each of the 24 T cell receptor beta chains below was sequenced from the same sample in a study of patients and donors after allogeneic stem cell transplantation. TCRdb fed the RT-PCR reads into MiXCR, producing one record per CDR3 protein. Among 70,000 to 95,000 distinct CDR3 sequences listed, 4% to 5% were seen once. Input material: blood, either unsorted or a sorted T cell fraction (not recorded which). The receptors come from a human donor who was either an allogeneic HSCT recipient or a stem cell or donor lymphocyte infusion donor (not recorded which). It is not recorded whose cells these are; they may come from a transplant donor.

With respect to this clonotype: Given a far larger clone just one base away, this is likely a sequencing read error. The CDR3: CSSSERTSGSRDTQYF. The CDR3 DNA reads as TGTTCCAGCAGCGAAAGGACTAGCGGGAGTCGAGATACGCAGTATTTT. The chain uses TRBV7-2 and TRBJ2-3, with 13 nucleotides matching TRBD2. Germline-derived CDR1 and CDR2 are SGHTA and FQGNSA. The CDR3 sequence is 16 residues long.

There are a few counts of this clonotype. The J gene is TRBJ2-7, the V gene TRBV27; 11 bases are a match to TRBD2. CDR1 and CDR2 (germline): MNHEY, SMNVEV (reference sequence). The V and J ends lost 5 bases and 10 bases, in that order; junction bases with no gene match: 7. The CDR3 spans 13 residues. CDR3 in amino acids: CASSPSGLAVQYF. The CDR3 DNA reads TGTGCCAGCAGTCCATCGGGACTAGCGGTACAGTACTTC.

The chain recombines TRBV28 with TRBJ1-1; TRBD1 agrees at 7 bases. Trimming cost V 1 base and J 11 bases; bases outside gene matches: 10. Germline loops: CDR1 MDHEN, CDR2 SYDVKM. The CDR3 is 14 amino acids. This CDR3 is CASSLSGRGFDAFF. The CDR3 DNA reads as TGTGCCAGCAGTTTATCAGGCAGGGGGTTCGACGCTTTCTTT.

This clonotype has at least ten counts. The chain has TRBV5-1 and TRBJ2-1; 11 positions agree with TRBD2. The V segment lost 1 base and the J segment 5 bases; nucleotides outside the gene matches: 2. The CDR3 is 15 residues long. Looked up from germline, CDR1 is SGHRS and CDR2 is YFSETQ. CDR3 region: CASSLLLAGDNEQFF. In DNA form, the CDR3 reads TGCGCCAGCAGCTTGTTACTAGCGGGGGACAATGAGCAGTTCTTC.

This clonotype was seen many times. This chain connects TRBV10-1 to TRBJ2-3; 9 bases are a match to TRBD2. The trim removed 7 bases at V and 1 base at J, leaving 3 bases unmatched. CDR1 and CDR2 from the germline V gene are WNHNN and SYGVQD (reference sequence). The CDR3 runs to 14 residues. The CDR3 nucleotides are TGCGCCAGCAATAGCGGGGGCCGCACAGATACGCAGTATTTT. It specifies CASNSGGRTDTQYF.

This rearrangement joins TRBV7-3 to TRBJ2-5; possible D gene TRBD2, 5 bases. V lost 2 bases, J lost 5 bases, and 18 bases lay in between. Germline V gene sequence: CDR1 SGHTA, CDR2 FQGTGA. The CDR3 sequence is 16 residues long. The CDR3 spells CASSLSPGEGLETQYF. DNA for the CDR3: TGTGCCAGCAGCTTATCTCCAGGCGAGGGTTTGGAGACCCAGTACTTC.

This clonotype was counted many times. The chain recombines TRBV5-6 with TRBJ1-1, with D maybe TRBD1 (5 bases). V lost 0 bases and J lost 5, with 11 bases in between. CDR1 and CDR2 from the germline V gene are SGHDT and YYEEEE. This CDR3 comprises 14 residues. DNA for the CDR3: TGTGCCAGCAGCTTGGTGGCGGGGGATACTGAAGCTTTCTTT. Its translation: CASSLVAGDTEAFF. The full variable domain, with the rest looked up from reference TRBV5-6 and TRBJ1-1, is DAGVTQSPTHLIKTRGQQVTLRCSPKSGHDTVSWYQQALGQGPQFIFQYYEEEERQRGNFPDRFSGHQFPNYSSELNVNALLLGDSALYLCASSLVAGDTEAFFGQGTRLTVV.

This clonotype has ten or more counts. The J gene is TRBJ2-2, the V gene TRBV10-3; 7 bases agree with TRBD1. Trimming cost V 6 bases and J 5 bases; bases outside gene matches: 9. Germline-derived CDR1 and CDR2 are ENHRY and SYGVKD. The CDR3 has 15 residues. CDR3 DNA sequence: TGTGCCATCAGACTCACAGGGGTAGGGACCGGGGAGCTGTTTTTT. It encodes CAIRLTGVGTGELFF.

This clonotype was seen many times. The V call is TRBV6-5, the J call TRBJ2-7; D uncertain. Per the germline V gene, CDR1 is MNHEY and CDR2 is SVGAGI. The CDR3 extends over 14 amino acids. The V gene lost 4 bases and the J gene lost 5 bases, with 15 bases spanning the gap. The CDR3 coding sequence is TGTGCCAGCAGTTCCCCTAGAAGGTCCCACGAGCAGTACTTC. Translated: CASSSPRRSHEQYF.

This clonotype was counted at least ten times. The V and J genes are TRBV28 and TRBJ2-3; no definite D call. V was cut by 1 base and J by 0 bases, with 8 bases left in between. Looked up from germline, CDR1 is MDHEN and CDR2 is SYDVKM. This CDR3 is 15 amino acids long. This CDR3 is CASSLSGRSTDTQYF. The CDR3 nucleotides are TGTGCCAGCAGTTTATCGGGCAGAAGCACAGATACGCAGTATTTT.

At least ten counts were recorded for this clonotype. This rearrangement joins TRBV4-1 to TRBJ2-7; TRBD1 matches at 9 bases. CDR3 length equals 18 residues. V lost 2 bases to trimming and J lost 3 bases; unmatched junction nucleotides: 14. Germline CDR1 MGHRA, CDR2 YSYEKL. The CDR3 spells CASSQPQRRTGEDYEQYF. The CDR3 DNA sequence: TGCGCCAGCAGCCAACCCCAGCGGAGGACAGGGGAGGACTACGAGCAGTACTTC.

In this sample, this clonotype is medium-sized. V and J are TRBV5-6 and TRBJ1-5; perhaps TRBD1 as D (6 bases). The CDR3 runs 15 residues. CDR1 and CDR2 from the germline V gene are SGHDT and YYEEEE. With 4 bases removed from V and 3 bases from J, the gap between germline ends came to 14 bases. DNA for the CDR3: TGTGCCAGCAGCCCGGGGGGGGCCCACAATCAGCCCCAGCATTTT. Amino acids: CASSPGGAHNQPQHF.

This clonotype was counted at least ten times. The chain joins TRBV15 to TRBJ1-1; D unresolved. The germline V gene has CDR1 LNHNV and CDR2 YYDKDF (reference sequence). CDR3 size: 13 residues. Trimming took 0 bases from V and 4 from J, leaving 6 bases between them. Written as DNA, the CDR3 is TGTGCCACCAGCAGAGAGGAGGGCACTGAAGCTTTCTTT. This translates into CATSREEGTEAFF.

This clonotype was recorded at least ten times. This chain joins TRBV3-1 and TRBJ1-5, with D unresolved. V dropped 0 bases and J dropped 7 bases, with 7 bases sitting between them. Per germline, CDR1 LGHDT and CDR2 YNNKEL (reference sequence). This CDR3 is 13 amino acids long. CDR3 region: CASSQDTGQPQHF. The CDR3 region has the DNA TGTGCCAGCAGCCAAGATACGGGCCAGCCCCAGCATTTT.

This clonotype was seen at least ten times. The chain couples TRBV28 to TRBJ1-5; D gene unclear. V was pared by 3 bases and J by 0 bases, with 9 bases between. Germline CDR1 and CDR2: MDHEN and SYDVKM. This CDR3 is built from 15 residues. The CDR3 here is CASSFNGLSNQPQHF. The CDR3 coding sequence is TGTGCCAGCAGTTTTAACGGCCTTAGCAATCAGCCCCAGCATTTT. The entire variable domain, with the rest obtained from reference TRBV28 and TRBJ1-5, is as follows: DVKVTQSSRYLVKRTGEKVFLECVQDMDHENMFWYRQDPGLGLRLIYFSYDVKMKEKGDIPEGYSVSREKKERFSLILESASTNQTSMYLCASSFNGLSNQPQHFGDGTRLSIL.

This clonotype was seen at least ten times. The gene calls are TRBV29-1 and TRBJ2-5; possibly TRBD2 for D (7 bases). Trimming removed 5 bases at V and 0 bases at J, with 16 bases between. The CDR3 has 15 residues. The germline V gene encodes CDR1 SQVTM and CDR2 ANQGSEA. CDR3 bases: TGCAGCGTTAGGGGGGGGGAAGTGTACCAAGAGACCCAGTACTTC. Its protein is CSVRGGEVYQETQYF. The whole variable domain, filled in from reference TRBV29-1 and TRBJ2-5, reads SAVISQKPSRDICQRGTSLTIQCQVDSQVTMMFWYRQQPGQSLTLIATANQGSEATYESGFVIDKFPISRPNLTFSTLTVSNMSPEDSSIYLCSVRGGEVYQETQYFGPGTRLLVL.

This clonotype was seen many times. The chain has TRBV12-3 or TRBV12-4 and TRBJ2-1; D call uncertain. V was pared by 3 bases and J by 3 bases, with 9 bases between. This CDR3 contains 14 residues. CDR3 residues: CASSLVGNYNEQFF. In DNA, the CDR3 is TGTGCCAGCAGTTTGGTCGGTAACTACAATGAGCAGTTCTTC.

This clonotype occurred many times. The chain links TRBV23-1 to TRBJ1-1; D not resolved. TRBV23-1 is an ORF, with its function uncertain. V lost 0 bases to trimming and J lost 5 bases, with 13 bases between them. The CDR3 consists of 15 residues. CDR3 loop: CASSQSDRRGTEAFF. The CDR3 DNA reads TGCGCCAGCAGTCAATCCGATAGAAGAGGGACTGAAGCTTTCTTT.

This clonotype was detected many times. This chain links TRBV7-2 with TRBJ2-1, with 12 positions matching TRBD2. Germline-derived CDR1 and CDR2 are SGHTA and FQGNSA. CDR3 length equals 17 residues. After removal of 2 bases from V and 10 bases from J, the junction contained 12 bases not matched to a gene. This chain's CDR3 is CASSLSSASGRAGEQFF. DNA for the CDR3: TGTGCCAGCAGCTTATCTTCCGCTAGCGGGAGGGCCGGGGAGCAGTTCTTC.

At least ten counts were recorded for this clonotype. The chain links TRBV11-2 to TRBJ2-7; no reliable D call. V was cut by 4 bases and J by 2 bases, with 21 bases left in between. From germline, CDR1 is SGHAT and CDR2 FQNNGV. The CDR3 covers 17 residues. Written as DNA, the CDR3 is TGTGCCAGCAGCTCCTTACGCCAGCGACTCTATACCTACGAGCAGTACTTC. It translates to CASSSLRQRLYTYEQYF.

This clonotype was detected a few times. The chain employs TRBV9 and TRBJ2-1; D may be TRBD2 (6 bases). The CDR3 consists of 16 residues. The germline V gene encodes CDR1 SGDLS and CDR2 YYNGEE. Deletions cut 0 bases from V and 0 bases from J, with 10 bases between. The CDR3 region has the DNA TGTGCCAGCAGCGTAGAGGCGGGGCGCTCCTACAATGAGCAGTTCTTC. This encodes CASSVEAGRSYNEQFF.

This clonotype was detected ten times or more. Here the CDR3 reads CASSSSEFEVMHQPQHF. CDR3 DNA sequence: TGTGCCAGCAGCTCGAGTGAATTTGAGGTCATGCATCAGCCCCAGCATTTT. The chain uses TRBV5-5 and TRBJ1-5; D gene unclear. Trimming took 3 bases from V and 5 from J, leaving 21 bases between them. CDR1 is SGHKS and CDR2 is YYEKEE in the germline V gene (reference sequence). The CDR3 has 17 residues.

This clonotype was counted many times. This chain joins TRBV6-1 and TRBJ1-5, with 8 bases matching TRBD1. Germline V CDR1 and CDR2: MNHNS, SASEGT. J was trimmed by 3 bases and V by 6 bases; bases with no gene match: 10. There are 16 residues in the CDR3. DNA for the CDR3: TGTGCCAGCAGATGGGTCAGGGGGCGAGCCAATCAGCCCCAGCATTTT. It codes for CASRWVRGRANQPQHF.

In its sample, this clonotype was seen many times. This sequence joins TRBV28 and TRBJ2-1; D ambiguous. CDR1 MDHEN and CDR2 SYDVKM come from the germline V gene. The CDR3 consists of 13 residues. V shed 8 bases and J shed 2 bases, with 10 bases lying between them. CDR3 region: CASEESAYNEQFF. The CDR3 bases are TGTGCCAGCGAGGAGTCCGCCTACAATGAGCAGTTCTTC.